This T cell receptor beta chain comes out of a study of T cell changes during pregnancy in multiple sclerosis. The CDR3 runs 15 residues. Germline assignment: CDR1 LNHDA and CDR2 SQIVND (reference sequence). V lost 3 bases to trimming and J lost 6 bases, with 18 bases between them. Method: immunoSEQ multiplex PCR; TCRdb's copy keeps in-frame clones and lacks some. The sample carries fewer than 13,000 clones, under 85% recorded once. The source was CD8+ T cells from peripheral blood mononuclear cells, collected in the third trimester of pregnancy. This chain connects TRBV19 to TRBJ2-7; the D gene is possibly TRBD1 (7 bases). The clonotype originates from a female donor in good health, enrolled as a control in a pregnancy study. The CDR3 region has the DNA TGTGCCAGTAGTATCGGAGGGGGCGCCGGGTCCGAGCAGTACTTC. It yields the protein CASSIGGGAGSEQYF.